A selection of T cell receptor beta chains follows, all from one sample in a study of T cell responses to AZD1222 COVID-19 vaccine. Produced via immunoSEQ multiplex PCR; TCRdb's table is partial and in-frame only. The data hold 100,000 to 150,000 clones, with 88% observed a single time. The sequencing used peripheral blood, collected on day 0 of AZD1222 vaccination. The source is an adult in good health. Each CDR3 is given without its conserved first and last residue. Fields, in order: J gene, V gene, CDR3 protein.

j_call: TRBJ2-3; v_call: TRBV7-2; cdr3_aa: ASSLSWKSGGATDTQY
j_call: TRBJ2-7; v_call: TRBV12-3/TRBV12-4; cdr3_aa: ASSRTSYEQY
j_call: TRBJ1-3; v_call: TRBV19; cdr3_aa: ASSIGSISGNTIY
j_call: TRBJ2-3; v_call: TRBV19; cdr3_aa: ASSTSGGAYTQY
j_call: TRBJ1-4; v_call: TRBV7-9; cdr3_aa: ASSDDRGRTNEKLF
j_call: TRBJ2-5; v_call: TRBV12-3/TRBV12-4; cdr3_aa: ASSADYGETQY
j_call: TRBJ1-2; v_call: TRBV3-1/TRBV3-2; cdr3_aa: ASSQDLSSLYGYT
j_call: TRBJ1-4; v_call: TRBV6-5; cdr3_aa: ASSKLYPEVEKLF
j_call: TRBJ1-5; v_call: TRBV7-9; cdr3_aa: ASSSLSGTGSNQPQH
j_call: TRBJ2-5; v_call: TRBV13; cdr3_aa: ASSLRVRGETQY
j_call: TRBJ1-2; v_call: TRBV19; cdr3_aa: ASSIVGPLYGYT
j_call: TRBJ1-3; v_call: TRBV19; cdr3_aa: ATAGTGGNTIY
j_call: TRBJ2-3; v_call: TRBV11-2; cdr3_aa: ASSLDYSTDTQY
j_call: TRBJ1-5; v_call: TRBV11-2; cdr3_aa: ASSLDSLGGNQPQH
j_call: TRBJ1-2; v_call: TRBV4-1; cdr3_aa: ASSQDQENNYGYT
j_call: TRBJ1-6; v_call: TRBV7-2; cdr3_aa: ASSLSTGGYNSPLH
j_call: TRBJ2-7; v_call: TRBV7-9; cdr3_aa: ASSPPTDTYEQY
j_call: TRBJ1-4; v_call: TRBV6-4; cdr3_aa: ASSDKGKANEKLF
j_call: TRBJ2-5; v_call: TRBV6-5; cdr3_aa: ASRGSGIRQETQY
j_call: TRBJ2-2; v_call: TRBV7-6; cdr3_aa: ASSSPTAGELF
j_call: TRBJ1-1; v_call: TRBV5-1; cdr3_aa: ASSLVGHARVMNTEAF
j_call: TRBJ2-3; v_call: TRBV7-9; cdr3_aa: ASSLERGGGIFTDTQY